The entry below describes one T cell receptor (beta chain). Its target is not known. The CDR3 end falls 3 residues outside the read, so it is completed with the germline J gene. The data derive from a study of T cells in women clearing cervical HPV infection. The study, taken as a whole, reports: Associations may precede or follow infection; HPV-specific or memory T cells were not isolated. CIN3+ cases had significantly higher TCR richness than controls; evenness did not differ.

V lost 6 bases, J lost 4 bases, and 12 bases lay in between. Per germline, CDR1 DFQATT and CDR2 SNEGSKA (reference sequence). The CDR3 has 12 amino acids. Clones were sequenced by immunoSEQ multiplex PCR, and TCRdb holds only the in-frame ones, with some missing. Seen in this sample are 30,000 to 45,000 clones; the ten most common clones hold less than 9%. This TCR was sampled from a woman aged 18 to 75 with a cervical HPV16 infection that either progressed to CIN3+ or cleared (not recorded which). The rearrangement joins TRBV20-1 to TRBJ2-5; unclear D gene. Sequenced: blood buffy coat. CDR3: CSAQKGLETQYF. CDR3 DNA, as far as it was read: TGCAGTGCACAGAAGGGCTTAGAGACC.